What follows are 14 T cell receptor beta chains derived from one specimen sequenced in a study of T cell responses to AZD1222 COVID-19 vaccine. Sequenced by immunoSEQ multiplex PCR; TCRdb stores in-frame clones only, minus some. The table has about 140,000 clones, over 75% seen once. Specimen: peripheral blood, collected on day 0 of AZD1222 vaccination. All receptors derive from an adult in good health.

CDR3 sequence: CASSEPGPDYTDTQYF. DNA for the CDR3: TGTGCCAGCAGTGAGCCCGGGCCGGATTACACAGATACGCAGTATTTT. The chain combines TRBV6-1 with TRBJ2-3; D is uncertain. Germline values: CDR1 MNHNS, CDR2 SASEGT. The germline V and J ends were trimmed by 3 bases and 2 bases, with 15 bases remaining between them. CDR3 length: 16 residues.

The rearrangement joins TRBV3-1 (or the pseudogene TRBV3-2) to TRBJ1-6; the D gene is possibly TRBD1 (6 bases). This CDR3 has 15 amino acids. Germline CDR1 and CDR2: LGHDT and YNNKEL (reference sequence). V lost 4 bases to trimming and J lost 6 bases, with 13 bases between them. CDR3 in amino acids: CASSPGQGPNSPLHF. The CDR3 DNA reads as TGTGCCAGCAGCCCGGGACAAGGTCCTAATTCACCCCTCCACTTT.

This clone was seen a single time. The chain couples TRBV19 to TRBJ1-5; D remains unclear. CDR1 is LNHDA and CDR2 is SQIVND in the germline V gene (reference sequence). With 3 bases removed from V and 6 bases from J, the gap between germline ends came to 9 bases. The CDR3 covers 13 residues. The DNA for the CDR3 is TGTGCCAGTAGTATGGGGTTTTCTCAGCCCCAGCATTTT. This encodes CASSMGFSQPQHF.

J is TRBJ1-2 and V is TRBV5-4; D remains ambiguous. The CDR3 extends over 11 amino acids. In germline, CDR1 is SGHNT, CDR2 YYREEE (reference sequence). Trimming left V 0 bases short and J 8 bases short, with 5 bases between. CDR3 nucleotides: TGTGCCAGCAGCTTGGGAGTGGGCTACACCTTC. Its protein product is CASSLGVGYTF. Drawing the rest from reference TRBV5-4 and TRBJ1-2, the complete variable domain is ETGVTQSPTHLIKTRGQQVTLRCSSQSGHNTVSWYQQALGQGPQFIFQYYREEENGRGNFPPRFSGLQFPNYSSELNVNALELDDSALYLCASSLGVGYTFGSGTRLTVV.

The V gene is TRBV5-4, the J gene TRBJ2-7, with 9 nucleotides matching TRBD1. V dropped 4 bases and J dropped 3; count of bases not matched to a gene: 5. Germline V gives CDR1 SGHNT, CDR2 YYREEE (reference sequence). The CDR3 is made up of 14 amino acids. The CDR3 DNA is TGTGCCAGCAGCCCCGGGACAGGGAGCTACGAGCAGTACTTC. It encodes CASSPGTGSYEQYF.

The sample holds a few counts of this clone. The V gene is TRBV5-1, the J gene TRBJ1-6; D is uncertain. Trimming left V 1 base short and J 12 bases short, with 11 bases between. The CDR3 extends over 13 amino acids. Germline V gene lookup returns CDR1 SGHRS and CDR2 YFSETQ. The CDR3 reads CASSLLGKGPLHF. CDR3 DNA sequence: TGCGCCAGCAGCTTGTTGGGGAAAGGACCCCTCCACTTT.

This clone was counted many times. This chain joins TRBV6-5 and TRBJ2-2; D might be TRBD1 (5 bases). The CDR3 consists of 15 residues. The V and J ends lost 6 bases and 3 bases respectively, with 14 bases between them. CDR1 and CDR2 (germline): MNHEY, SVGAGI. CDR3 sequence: CASSLGEGDTGELFF. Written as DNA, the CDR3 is TGTGCCAGCAGCTTAGGGGAAGGGGACACCGGGGAGCTGTTTTTT.

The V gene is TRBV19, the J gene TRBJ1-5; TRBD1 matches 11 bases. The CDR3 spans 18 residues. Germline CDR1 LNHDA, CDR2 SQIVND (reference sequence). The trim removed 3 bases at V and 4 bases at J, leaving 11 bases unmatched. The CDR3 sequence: CASSIGTGGVLGNQPQHF. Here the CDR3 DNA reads TGTGCCAGTAGTATCGGGACAGGGGGTGTTTTGGGGAATCAGCCCCAGCATTTT.

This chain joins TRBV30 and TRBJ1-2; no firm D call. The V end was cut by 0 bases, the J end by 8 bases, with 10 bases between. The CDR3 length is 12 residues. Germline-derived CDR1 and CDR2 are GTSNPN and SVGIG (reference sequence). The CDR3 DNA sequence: TGTGCCTGGAGTGTACTTCGGGAGGGCTACACCTTC. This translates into CAWSVLREGYTF.

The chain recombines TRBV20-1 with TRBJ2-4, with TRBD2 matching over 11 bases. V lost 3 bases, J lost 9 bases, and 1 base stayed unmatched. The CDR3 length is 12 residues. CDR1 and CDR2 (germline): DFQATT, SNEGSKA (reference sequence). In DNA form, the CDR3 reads TGCAGTGCTAGTAGCGGGGGGGGCATTCAGTACTTC. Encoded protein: CSASSGGGIQYF.

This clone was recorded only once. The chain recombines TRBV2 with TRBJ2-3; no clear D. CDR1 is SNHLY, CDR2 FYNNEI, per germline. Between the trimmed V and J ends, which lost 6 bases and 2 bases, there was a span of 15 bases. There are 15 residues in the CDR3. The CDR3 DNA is TGTGCCAGCAGCCAACCCTACGGGCCCACAGATACGCAGTATTTT. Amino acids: CASSQPYGPTDTQYF.

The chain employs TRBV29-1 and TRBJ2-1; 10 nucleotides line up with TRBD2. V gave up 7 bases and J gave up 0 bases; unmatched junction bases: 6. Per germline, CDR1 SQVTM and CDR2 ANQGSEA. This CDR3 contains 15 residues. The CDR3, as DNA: TGCAGCGGAAACGGACTAGCGGTCTCCTACAATGAGCAGTTCTTC. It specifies CSGNGLAVSYNEQFF.

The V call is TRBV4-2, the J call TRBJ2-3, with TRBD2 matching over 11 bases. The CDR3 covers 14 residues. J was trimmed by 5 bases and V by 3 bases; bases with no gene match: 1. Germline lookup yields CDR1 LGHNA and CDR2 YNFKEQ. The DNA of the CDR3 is TGTGCCAGCAGCCACACTAGCGGGAGAGATACGCAGTATTTT. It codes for CASSHTSGRDTQYF.

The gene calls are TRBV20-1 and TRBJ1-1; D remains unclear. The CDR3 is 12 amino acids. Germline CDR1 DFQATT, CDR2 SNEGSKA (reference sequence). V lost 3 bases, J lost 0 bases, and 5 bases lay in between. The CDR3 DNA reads TGCAGTGCTAGTCTTTTGAACACTGAAGCTTTCTTT. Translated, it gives CSASLLNTEAFF.